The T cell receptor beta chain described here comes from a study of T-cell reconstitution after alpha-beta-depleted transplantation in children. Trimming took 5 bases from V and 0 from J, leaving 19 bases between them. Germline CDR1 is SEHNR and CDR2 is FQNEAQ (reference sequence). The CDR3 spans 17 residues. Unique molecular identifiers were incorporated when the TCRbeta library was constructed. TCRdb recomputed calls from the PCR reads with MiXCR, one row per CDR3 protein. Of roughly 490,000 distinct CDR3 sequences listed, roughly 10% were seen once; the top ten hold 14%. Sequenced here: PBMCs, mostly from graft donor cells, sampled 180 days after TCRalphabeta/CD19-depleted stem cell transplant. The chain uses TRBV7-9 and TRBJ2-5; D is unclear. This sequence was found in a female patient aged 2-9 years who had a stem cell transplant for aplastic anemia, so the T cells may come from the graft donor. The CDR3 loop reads CASSPITPTTYQETQYF. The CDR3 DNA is TGTGCCAGCAGCCCCATTACCCCCACAACGTACCAAGAGACCCAGTACTTC. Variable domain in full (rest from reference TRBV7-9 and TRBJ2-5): DTGVSQNPRHKITKRGQNVTFRCDPISEHNRLYWYRQTLGQGPEFLTYFQNEAQLEKSRLLSDRFSAERPKGSFSTLEIQRTEQGDSAMYLCASSPITPTTYQETQYFGPGTRLLVL.